These 24 T cell receptor beta chains were all obtained from the same sample, sequenced in a study of blood T cell repertoires in COVID-19. This table comes from immunoSEQ multiplex PCR, and its TCRdb copy is limited to in-frame clones, with some not included. This sample carries roughly 670,000 clones, approximately 90% of them seen once, and the ten largest clones take roughly 0.25%. The sample taken for sequencing was peripheral blood. The receptors originated from a woman aged 18-30 years with acute or convalescent COVID-19.

This chain joins TRBV2 and TRBJ1-2; D is uncertain. The germline V gene encodes CDR1 SNHLY and CDR2 FYNNEI. The V end lost 6 bases, the J end lost 4 bases, and 12 bases lay between the germline ends. The CDR3 covers 13 residues. CDR3 sequence: CASSLDGAYGYTF. The CDR3 DNA follows: TGTGCCAGCAGCCTCGACGGAGCCTATGGCTACACCTTC.

The rearrangement links TRBV29-1 to TRBJ1-1, with D tentatively TRBD1 (5 bases). The CDR3 contains 13 residues. Germline V gene data show CDR1 as SQVTM and CDR2 as ANQGSEA. The V gene lost 6 bases and the J gene lost 4 bases, with 15 bases spanning the gap. The chain's CDR3 is CSVRRLGGTEAFF. The CDR3 nucleotides are TGCAGCGTCCGACGACTGGGGGGCACTGAAGCTTTCTTT. The whole variable domain, filled in from reference TRBV29-1 and TRBJ1-1, reads SAVISQKPSRDICQRGTSLTIQCQVDSQVTMMFWYRQQPGQSLTLIATANQGSEATYESGFVIDKFPISRPNLTFSTLTVSNMSPEDSSIYLCSVRRLGGTEAFFGQGTRLTVV.

The gene calls are TRBV25-1 and TRBJ1-4; D gene unclear. This CDR3 is 12 amino acids long. Germline CDR1 MGHDK, CDR2 SYGVNS. V was shortened by 6 bases and J by 4 bases, with 6 bases between the two germline ends. The CDR3 DNA sequence: TGTGCCAGCAGCCAAATTAATGAAAAACTGTTTTTT. Translated: CASSQINEKLFF.

This clone was seen once. The rearrangement joins TRBV7-2 to TRBJ1-5; TRBD1 is a possible D gene (5 bases). Trimming removed 0 bases from V and 5 bases from J, with 8 bases in between. The CDR3 sequence is 14 residues long. Germline-derived CDR1 and CDR2 are SGHTA and FQGNSA. CDR3 sequence: CASSLAGRDQPQHF. CDR3 DNA sequence: TGTGCCAGCAGCTTAGCGGGCAGGGATCAGCCCCAGCATTTT.

The genes are TRBV2 and TRBJ1-5, with D tentatively TRBD1 (5 bases). The CDR3 consists of 15 residues. Between the trimmed V and J ends, which lost 3 bases and 0 bases, there was a span of 9 bases. CDR1 and CDR2 (germline): SNHLY, FYNNEI. CDR3 loop: CASSEGPYSNQPQHF. CDR3 sequence (DNA): TGTGCCAGCAGTGAGGGGCCGTATAGCAATCAGCCCCAGCATTTT.

About this clone itself: Other DNA variants within this sample encode the same CDR3. This chain uses TRBV5-1 with TRBJ2-5; 12 bases map to TRBD2. This CDR3 spans 15 amino acids. Germline CDR1 is SGHRS and CDR2 is YFSETQ. After removal of 2 bases from V and 5 bases from J, the junction contained 4 bases not matched to a gene. The CDR3 reads CASSLLAGGQETQYF. The CDR3 coding sequence is TGCGCCAGCAGCTTACTAGCGGGGGGTCAGGAGACCCAGTACTTC.

As regards this clone: Other DNA sequences within the sample encode an identical CDR3. The V call is TRBV9, the J call TRBJ1-1, with D possibly being TRBD1 (5 bases). V was shortened by 0 bases and J by 1 base, with 10 bases between the two germline ends. Germline loops: CDR1 SGDLS, CDR2 YYNGEE. This CDR3 spans 15 amino acids. The CDR3, as DNA: TGTGCCAGCAGCGTAGGTGGGGCCCGGAACACTGAAGCTTTCTTT. Translating it yields CASSVGGARNTEAFF.

This clone was found once. The gene calls are TRBV14 and TRBJ2-7; tentative D call: TRBD1 (5 bases). Trimming took 0 bases from V and 5 from J, leaving 11 bases between them. The CDR3 consists of 14 residues. Germline V lookup: CDR1 SGHDN, CDR2 FVKESK. DNA for the CDR3: TGTGCCAGCAGCCAAGATAAGGGGTGGGACGAGCAGTACTTC. Translated: CASSQDKGWDEQYF.

The rearrangement uses TRBV12-3 or TRBV12-4 and TRBJ1-1; D is uncertain. The CDR3 has 12 residues. V was pared by 6 bases and J by 1 base, with 6 bases between. CDR3 sequence: CASRPGNTEAFF. In DNA form, the CDR3 reads TGTGCCAGCAGGCCAGGGAACACTGAAGCTTTCTTT.

V usage is TRBV19 and J usage is TRBJ1-1, with TRBD1 matching 10 bases. From germline, CDR1 is LNHDA and CDR2 SQIVND (reference sequence). The CDR3 runs 15 residues. The V gene end was trimmed by 6 bases and the J gene end by 3 bases; junction bases not matched to a gene: 7. The CDR3 region is CASRSTGGAHTEAFF. The CDR3 region has the DNA TGTGCCAGTAGATCGACAGGGGGCGCGCACACTGAAGCTTTCTTT.

This clone is a singleton in its sample. This sequence joins TRBV10-2 and TRBJ1-1, with a possible D match to TRBD1 (6 bases). The V gene's germline CDR1 is WSHSY and CDR2 SAAADI. CDR3 size: 15 residues. V lost 8 bases to trimming and J lost 2 bases, with 18 bases between them. CDR3 loop: CASQTGTLSNTEAFF. Here the CDR3 DNA reads TGCGCCAGCCAAACCGGGACACTATCCAACACTGAAGCTTTCTTT.

This clone was seen repeatedly, ten times or more. The chain links TRBV5-1 to TRBJ1-2, with TRBD1 matching over 7 bases. Looked up from germline, CDR1 is SGHRS and CDR2 is YFSETQ. This CDR3 has 15 amino acids. V lost 4 bases to trimming and J lost 4 bases; unmatched junction nucleotides: 10. CDR3: CASSKTGLGTYGYTF. The DNA for the CDR3 is TGCGCCAGCAGCAAGACAGGGCTGGGAACCTATGGCTACACCTTC.

The chain combines TRBV19 with TRBJ1-5; TRBD1 matches at 11 bases. Germline values: CDR1 LNHDA, CDR2 SQIVND (reference sequence). V was pared by 10 bases and J by 7 bases, with 9 bases of the junction left unmatched. The CDR3 is made up of 14 amino acids. The CDR3 spells CATGKGQGVQPQHF. The CDR3 DNA follows: TGTGCCACCGGTAAGGGACAGGGGGTACAGCCCCAGCATTTT.

The V and J genes are TRBV15 and TRBJ1-2; 7 bases align to TRBD1. Germline CDR1 reads LNHNV; CDR2 reads YYDKDF (reference sequence). V trimming: 2 bases; J trimming: 6 bases; junction bases outside the gene matches: 6. The length of the CDR3 is 14 residues. The CDR3 nucleotides are TGTGCCACCAGCAGATCCGGACAGGCCAATGGCTACACCTTC. Its protein is CATSRSGQANGYTF.

The rearrangement links TRBV6-1 to TRBJ2-2; D uncertain. In germline, CDR1 is MNHNS, CDR2 SASEGT. This CDR3 is 16 amino acids long. V lost 4 bases to trimming and J lost 2 bases, with 14 bases between them. The CDR3 region is CASSVSLPVNTGELFF. CDR3 DNA: TGTGCCAGCAGTGTCAGTCTTCCCGTTAACACCGGGGAGCTGTTTTTT.

This clone came up a few times. This chain links TRBV9 with TRBJ2-5; a possible D gene is TRBD1 (6 bases). The length of the CDR3 is 14 residues. V lost 4 bases and J 2 bases, leaving 12 bases between the germline ends. The V gene's germline CDR1 is SGDLS and CDR2 YYNGEE. The CDR3 nucleotides read TGTGCCAGCAGCATATCAGGGGAACAAGAGACCCAGTACTTC. This codes for CASSISGEQETQYF.

The V call is TRBV5-1, the J call TRBJ2-5, with 7 bases lining up with TRBD2. V trimming: 4 bases; J trimming: 0 bases; junction bases outside the gene matches: 6. The CDR3 runs to 15 residues. In germline, CDR1 is SGHRS, CDR2 YFSETQ. DNA for the CDR3: TGCGCCAGCAGCCTCTCCACTAGCGACCAAGAGACCCAGTACTTC. Its protein is CASSLSTSDQETQYF.

This clone was detected a few times. V and J are TRBV7-8 and TRBJ1-1; D is ambiguous. Trimming took 5 bases from V and 2 from J, leaving 15 bases between them. The CDR3 totals 15 residues. Germline CDR1 reads SGHVS; CDR2 reads FQNEAQ. The DNA for the CDR3 is TGTGCCAGCAGCGCCCGCGCCCGCGCCAACACTGAAGCTTTCTTT. Its translation is CASSARARANTEAFF.

The V and J genes are TRBV7-2 and TRBJ2-2, with D uncertain. This CDR3 is 16 amino acids long. V was pared by 5 bases and J by 2 bases, with 15 bases between. CDR1 SGHTA and CDR2 FQGNSA come from the germline V gene. The CDR3 loop reads CASSLQTVKNTGELFF. The CDR3 region has the DNA TGTGCCAGCAGCCTCCAGACTGTAAAAAACACCGGGGAGCTGTTTTTT. Full variable domain (outside the CDR3, taken from reference TRBV7-2 and TRBJ2-2): GAGVSQSPSNKVTEKGKDVELRCDPISGHTALYWYRQSLGQGLEFLIYFQGNSAPDKSGLPSDRFSAERTGGSVSTLTIQRTQQEDSAVYLCASSLQTVKNTGELFFGEGSRLTVL.

The J gene is TRBJ2-7, the V gene TRBV5-1; 9 bases line up with TRBD1. The CDR3 extends over 16 amino acids. The germline V gene has CDR1 SGHRS and CDR2 YFSETQ. The J segment lost 5 bases and the V segment lost 0 bases, leaving 9 bases of the junction unmatched. CDR3 sequence reads: CASSLGPGQGRDEQYF. Here the CDR3 DNA reads TGCGCCAGCAGCTTGGGGCCGGGACAGGGAAGAGACGAGCAGTACTTC.

This chain uses TRBV27 with TRBJ1-5; D is unclear. V was shortened by 0 bases and J by 9 bases, with 15 bases between the two germline ends. CDR1 is MNHEY, CDR2 SMNVEV, per germline (reference sequence). The CDR3 is 15 amino acids. Written as DNA, the CDR3 is TGTGCCAGCAGTTTATCGTGGGCAGTCGCTGGGCCCCAGCATTTT. Encoded protein: CASSLSWAVAGPQHF.

This chain connects TRBV5-6 to TRBJ1-2; D is unclear. The CDR3 loop spans 15 amino acids. CDR1 and CDR2 from the germline V gene are SGHDT and YYEEEE. V was trimmed by 4 bases and J by 1 base, leaving 14 bases between them. The CDR3 sequence: CASSRGLRDNYGYTF. CDR3 DNA sequence: TGTGCCAGCAGCCGAGGGTTACGGGATAACTATGGCTACACCTTC.

The chain links TRBV7-2 to TRBJ2-1, with 7 nucleotides matching TRBD1. This CDR3 comprises 16 residues. V lost 3 bases and J lost 12; bases outside the gene matches: 17. CDR1 is SGHTA and CDR2 is FQGNSA in the germline V gene. CDR3 sequence: CASSFGLDRVLLAQFF. The DNA of the CDR3 is TGTGCCAGCAGCTTTGGATTAGACAGGGTCCTACTTGCGCAGTTCTTC.

In this sample, this clone turned up once. V and J are TRBV6-5 and TRBJ1-2; D remains unclear. V was shortened by 7 bases and J by 6 bases, with 15 bases between the two germline ends. The CDR3 covers 13 residues. Germline CDR1 MNHEY, CDR2 SVGAGI. This CDR3 reads CASTAGRIDGYTF. The CDR3 nucleotides read TGTGCCAGCACCGCGGGGAGAATCGATGGCTACACCTTC.